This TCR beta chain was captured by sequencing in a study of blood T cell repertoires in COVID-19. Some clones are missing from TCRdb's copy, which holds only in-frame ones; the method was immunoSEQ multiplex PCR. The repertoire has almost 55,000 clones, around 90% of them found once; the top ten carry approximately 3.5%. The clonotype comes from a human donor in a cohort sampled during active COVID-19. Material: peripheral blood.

The CDR3 loop reads CASSVVGLAEETQYF. The CDR3 nucleotides are TGTGCCAGCAGCGTAGTTGGGCTAGCTGAAGAGACCCAGTACTTC. The chain recombines TRBV9 with TRBJ2-5, with TRBD2 as a possible D gene (5 bases). The CDR3 runs to 15 residues. The V gene lost 0 bases and the J gene lost 3 bases, with 12 bases spanning the gap. From germline, CDR1 is SGDLS and CDR2 YYNGEE.